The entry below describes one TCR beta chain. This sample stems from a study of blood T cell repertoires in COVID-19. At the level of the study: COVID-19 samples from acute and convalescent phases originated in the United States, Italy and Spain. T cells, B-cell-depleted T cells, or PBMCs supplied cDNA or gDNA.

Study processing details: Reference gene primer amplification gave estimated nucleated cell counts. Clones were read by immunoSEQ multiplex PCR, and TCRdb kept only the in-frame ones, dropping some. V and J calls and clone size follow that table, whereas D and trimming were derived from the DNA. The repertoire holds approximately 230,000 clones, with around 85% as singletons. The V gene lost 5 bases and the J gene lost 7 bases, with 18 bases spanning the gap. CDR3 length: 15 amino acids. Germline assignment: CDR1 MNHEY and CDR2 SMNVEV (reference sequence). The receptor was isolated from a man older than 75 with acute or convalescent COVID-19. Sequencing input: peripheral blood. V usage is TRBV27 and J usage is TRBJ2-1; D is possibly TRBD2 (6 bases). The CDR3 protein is CASSMTGQGLNEQFF. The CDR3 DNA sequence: TGTGCCAGCAGTATGACGGGTCAGGGACTGAATGAGCAGTTCTTC.